These T cell receptor beta chains were read from a single sample in a study of blood T cell repertoires in COVID-19. Data came from immunoSEQ multiplex PCR; TCRdb stores just in-frame clones and leaves some out. The data show 70,000 to 90,000 clones, with approximately 86% seen just once and 6.3% held by the top ten. Sequenced sample: peripheral blood. Receptor source: a man aged 80 or over with COVID-19, enrolled during active disease. Each CDR3 is given with its conserved first and last residue. The D gene is left open where the match is weak. Some rows mark clone size as missing; the rest say once, few, many or name a class of expanded clone.

j_call clone_size v_call d_call cdr3_aa cdr3_nt
TRBJ1-5 NA TRBV5-8 NA CASSRLTATFQPQHF TGTGCCAGCAGCAGGTTGACAGCCACATTCCAGCCCCAGCATTTT
TRBJ1-5 NA TRBV5-6 NA CASSSTGRWAPQHF TGTGCCAGCAGCTCGACAGGTCGATGGGCGCCCCAGCATTTT
TRBJ2-3 NA TRBV19 TRBD2 CASRVRASGTDTQYF TGTGCCAGTAGGGTAAGGGCTAGCGGGACAGATACGCAGTATTTT
TRBJ1-1 NA TRBV11-2 NA CASSPRRDSLNTEAFF TGTGCCAGCAGCCCTCGTCGTGACAGCTTGAACACTGAAGCTTTCTTT
TRBJ2-1 NA TRBV2 NA CASSEWRAGGNEQFF TGTGCCAGCAGTGAATGGCGAGCGGGCGGCAATGAGCAGTTCTTC
TRBJ2-5 NA TRBV12-5 NA CASGKQDPKETQYF TGTGCTAGTGGCAAACAGGATCCCAAAGAGACCCAGTACTTC
TRBJ1-4 NA TRBV7-8 NA CASSLRRNTGFNEKLFF TGTGCCAGCAGCTTAAGAAGGAATACAGGGTTCAATGAAAAACTGTTTTTT
TRBJ2-3 NA TRBV6-5 NA CATTGGTDTQYF TGTGCCACCACTGGAGGCACAGATACGCAGTATTTT
TRBJ2-3 few TRBV24-1 TRBD2 CATSDSGLAGGTSTDTQYF TGTGCCACCAGTGACTCGGGACTAGCGGGGGGGACTAGCACAGATACGCAGTATTTT
TRBJ1-5 NA TRBV28 TRBD1 CASWDRYQPQHF TGTGCCAGCTGGGACAGATATCAGCCCCAGCATTTT
TRBJ1-4 NA TRBV19 TRBD1 CASSLRQGTTNEKLFF TGTGCCAGTAGCCTACGACAGGGGACAACTAATGAAAAACTGTTTTTT
TRBJ1-4 NA TRBV6-5 TRBD1 CASSRGRKEKLFF TGTGCCAGCAGCAGGGGGCGCAAAGAAAAACTGTTTTTT
TRBJ1-4 once TRBV6-6 TRBD1 CASSYQGAGEKLFF TGTGCCAGCTCCTACCAGGGGGCGGGAGAAAAACTGTTTTTT
TRBJ2-1 NA TRBV6-5 NA CASTGRRWDNNEQFF TGTGCCAGCACCGGACGGAGGTGGGACAATAATGAGCAGTTCTTC
TRBJ2-3 NA TRBV6-1 TRBD1 CASSDFWDRVTDTQYF TGTGCCAGCAGTGATTTCTGGGACAGGGTAACAGATACGCAGTATTTT
TRBJ2-3 NA TRBV6-1 TRBD2 CASSEGGGFTDTQYF TGTGCCAGCAGTGAAGGCGGGGGGTTCACAGATACGCAGTATTTT
TRBJ1-1 NA TRBV18 NA CASSPPADRSSEAFF TGTGCCAGCTCACCGCCTGCAGACAGAAGCTCTGAAGCTTTCTTT
TRBJ1-2 NA TRBV11-2 TRBD1 CASSSYRGQATYGYTF TGTGCCAGCAGCTCATACCGAGGACAGGCGACCTATGGCTACACCTTC
TRBJ2-1 NA TRBV6-6 TRBD2 CASIVGGDSDEQFF TGTGCCAGCATTGTGGGGGGGGATAGCGATGAGCAGTTCTTC